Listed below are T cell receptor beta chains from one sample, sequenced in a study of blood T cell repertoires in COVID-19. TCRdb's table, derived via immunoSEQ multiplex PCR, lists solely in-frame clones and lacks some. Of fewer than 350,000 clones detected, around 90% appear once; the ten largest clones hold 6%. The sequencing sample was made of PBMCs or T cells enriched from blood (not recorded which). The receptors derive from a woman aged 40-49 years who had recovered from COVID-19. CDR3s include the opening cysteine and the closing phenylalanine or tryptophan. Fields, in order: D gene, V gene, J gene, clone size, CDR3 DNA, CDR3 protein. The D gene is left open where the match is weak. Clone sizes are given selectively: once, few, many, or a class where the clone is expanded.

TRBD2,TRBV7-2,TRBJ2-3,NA,TGTGCCAGCAGCTTCTTCACTAGCGGGAGGGCTCCCATCGCGCAGTATTTT,CASSFFTSGRAPIAQYF
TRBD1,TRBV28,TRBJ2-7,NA,TGTGCCAGCAGTTTGGGCTGGACAGGGGGCAGTGGCGAGCAGTACTTC,CASSLGWTGGSGEQYF
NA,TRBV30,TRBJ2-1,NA,TGTGCCTGGAGTGTGAGTGGGAGGGAGCAGTTCTTC,CAWSVSGREQFF
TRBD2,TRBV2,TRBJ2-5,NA,TGTGCCTGCAACCGGGGGGAGCAAGAGACCCAGTACTTC,CACNRGEQETQYF
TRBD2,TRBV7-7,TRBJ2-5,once,TGTGCTAGCAGCTCCACCTCGCGGGGGATTGTTGGGACCCAGTACTTC,CASSSTSRGIVGTQYF
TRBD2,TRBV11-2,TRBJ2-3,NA,TGTGCCAGCAGCGACACTAGCGGGAGCAGAACAGATACGCAGTATTTT,CASSDTSGSRTDTQYF
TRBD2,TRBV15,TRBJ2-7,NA,TGTGCCACCAGCAGATCGGGACTAGCGGGAGGGCCTAGTTCGGAGCAGTACTTC,CATSRSGLAGGPSSEQYF
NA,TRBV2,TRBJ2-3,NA,TGTGCCAGCAGTGCCCCAGGACTCCCAGATACGCAGTATTTT,CASSAPGLPDTQYF
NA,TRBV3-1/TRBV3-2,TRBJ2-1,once,TGTGCCAGCAGCCAAGACCCCAGGTATGAGCAGTTCTTC,CASSQDPRYEQFF
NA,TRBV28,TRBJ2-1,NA,TGTGCCAGCAGTTTAATAGGGAGTCGGAATGAGCAGTTCTTC,CASSLIGSRNEQFF
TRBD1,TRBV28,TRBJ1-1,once,TGTGCCAGCAGTTCTCCAGGGGGCCCGTTCGGGACTGAAGCTTTCTTT,CASSSPGGPFGTEAFF
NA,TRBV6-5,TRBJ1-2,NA,TGTGCCAGCAGTTTGGACAGAATTAACTATGGCTACACCTTC,CASSLDRINYGYTF
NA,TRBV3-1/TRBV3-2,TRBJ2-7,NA,TGTGCCAGCAGCCCCTCGGACTTCCACTACGAGCAGTACTTC,CASSPSDFHYEQYF
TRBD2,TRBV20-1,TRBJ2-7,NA,TGCCAAGCGGGAGCCTACGAGCAGTACTTC,CQAGAYEQYF
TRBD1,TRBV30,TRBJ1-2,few,TGTGCCTGGACTTATAAGGACAGGGACATCTACACCTTC,CAWTYKDRDIYTF